These 5 T cell receptor beta chains were sequenced from one sample in a study of shared clonotypes between healthy human individuals. This table comes from immunoSEQ multiplex PCR, and its TCRdb copy is limited to in-frame clones, with some not included. This sample yields 950,000 to 1,200,000 clones, of which 70% to 85% are seen a single time; roughly 0.83% belongs to the top ten. Sequences were obtained from memory CD4+ T cells from PBMCs. Subset: CD45RA-negative fraction. These receptors all stem from a man in his late teens or twenties in good health. Some clones in this sample may be carry-over from other donors' samples.

V is TRBV5-1 and J is TRBJ2-7, with 8 bases aligning to TRBD2. CDR1 is SGHRS and CDR2 is YFSETQ in the germline V gene. The CDR3 length is 15 residues. Germline trimming cut 4 bases from V and 0 bases from J; bases unmatched to any gene: 6. The CDR3 DNA sequence: TGCGCCAGCAGCAAGGACAGCGGGAGCTCCTACGAGCAGTACTTC. Translation: CASSKDSGSSYEQYF.

This clone was counted ten times or more. The CDR3 sequence is CASSRGQPTDTQYF. CDR3 sequence (DNA): TGTGCCAGCAGTCGAGGACAGCCCACAGATACGCAGTATTTT. This chain links TRBV7-2 with TRBJ2-3; possibly TRBD1 for D (6 bases). The CDR3 has 14 amino acids. The V gene's germline CDR1 is SGHTA and CDR2 FQGNSA. V shed 6 bases and J shed 2 bases, with 12 bases lying between them. Drawing the rest from reference TRBV7-2 and TRBJ2-3, the complete variable domain is GAGVSQSPSNKVTEKGKDVELRCDPISGHTALYWYRQSLGQGLEFLIYFQGNSAPDKSGLPSDRFSAERTGGSVSTLTIQRTQQEDSAVYLCASSRGQPTDTQYFGPGTRLTVL.

The chain uses TRBV6-5 and TRBJ1-3; D unresolved. V shed 5 bases and J shed 1 base, with 9 bases lying between them. This CDR3 is 14 amino acids long. Germline V lookup: CDR1 MNHEY, CDR2 SVGAGI. CDR3 in DNA: TGTGCCAGCAGTATAGAGGGATCTGGAAACACCATATATTTT. This sequence encodes CASSIEGSGNTIYF.

As regards this clone: This same CDR3 is encoded by further DNA sequences in the sample. The chain carries TRBV5-4 and TRBJ2-5; 7 nucleotides align to TRBD1. There are 14 residues in the CDR3. Germline-derived CDR1 and CDR2 are SGHNT and YYREEE (reference sequence). Germline trimming cut 3 bases from V and 1 base from J; bases unmatched to any gene: 3. In DNA, the CDR3 is TGTGCCAGCAGCTCCGGACAGGTCCAAGAGACCCAGTACTTC. Amino acid sequence: CASSSGQVQETQYF.

The chain couples TRBV9 to TRBJ2-7, with 8 bases identical to TRBD1. Germline lookup yields CDR1 SGDLS and CDR2 YYNGEE. The CDR3 consists of 14 residues. J was trimmed by 2 bases and V by 3 bases; bases with no gene match: 4. The CDR3 DNA sequence: TGTGCCAGCAGCGCAGACAGGGGAGCCTACGAGCAGTACTTC. Residues: CASSADRGAYEQYF.